This T cell receptor beta chain was documented in a study of T-cell reconstitution after alpha-beta-depleted transplantation in children. Study findings and constraints: Expanded graft clones, several hundred of them, were reportedly the source of alpha-beta T cells about two months after transplant. Newly generated T cells supplied most T-cell counts and diversity one year post-transplant. Some patients' high day-60 TCRbeta diversity was attributed to recipient cells surviving conditioning.

The CDR3 runs 14 residues. The germline V and J ends were trimmed by 1 base and 13 bases, with 18 bases remaining between them. From germline, CDR1 is MGHRA and CDR2 YSYEKL. This clonotype was seen ten or more times. The antigen is not known. Library preparation (for TCRbeta) was performed with unique molecular identifiers. From the PCR reads, TCRdb called clonotypes with MiXCR, one entry per CDR3 protein. The sample yields around 72,000 distinct CDR3 sequences, roughly 4.5% seen once. This sequence was found in a boy in the first two years of life who had a stem cell transplant for acute myeloid leukemia, so the T cells may come from the graft donor. J is TRBJ2-3 and V is TRBV4-1, with a possible D match to TRBD2 (6 bases). This material consisted of PBMCs, mostly from graft donor cells, taken 180 days after TCRalphabeta/CD19-depleted stem cell transplant. The CDR3 region is CASSQGPTGTVKYF. Here the CDR3 DNA reads TGCGCCAGCAGCCAAGGCCCCACCGGGACTGTGAAGTATTTT.